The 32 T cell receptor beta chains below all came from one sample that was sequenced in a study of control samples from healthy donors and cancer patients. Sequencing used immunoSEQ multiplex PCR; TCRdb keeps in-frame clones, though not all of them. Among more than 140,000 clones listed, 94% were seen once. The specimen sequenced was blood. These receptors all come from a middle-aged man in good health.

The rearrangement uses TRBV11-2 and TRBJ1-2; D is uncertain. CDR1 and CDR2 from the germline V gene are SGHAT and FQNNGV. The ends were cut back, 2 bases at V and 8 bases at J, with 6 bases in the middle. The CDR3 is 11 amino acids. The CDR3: CASSLLKGYTF. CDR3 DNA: TGTGCCAGCAGCTTATTAAAGGGCTACACCTTC.

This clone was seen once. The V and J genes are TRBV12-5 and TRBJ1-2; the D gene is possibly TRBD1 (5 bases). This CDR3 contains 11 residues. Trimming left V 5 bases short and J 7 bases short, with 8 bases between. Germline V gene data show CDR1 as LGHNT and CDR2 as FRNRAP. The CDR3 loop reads CASGLTGGYTF. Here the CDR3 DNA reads TGTGCTAGTGGTCTCACAGGTGGCTACACCTTC. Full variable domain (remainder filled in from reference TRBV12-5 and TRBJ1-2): DARVTQTPRHKVTEMGQEVTMRCQPILGHNTVFWYRQTMMQGLELLAYFRNRAPLDDSGMPKDRFSAEMPDATLATLKIQPSEPRDSAVYFCASGLTGGYTFGSGTRLTVV.

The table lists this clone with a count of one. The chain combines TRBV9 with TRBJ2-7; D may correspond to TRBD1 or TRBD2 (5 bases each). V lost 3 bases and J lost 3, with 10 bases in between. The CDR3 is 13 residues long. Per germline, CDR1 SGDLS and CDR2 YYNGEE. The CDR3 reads CASSARDGYEQYF. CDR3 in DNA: TGTGCCAGCAGCGCCCGGGACGGCTACGAGCAGTACTTC.

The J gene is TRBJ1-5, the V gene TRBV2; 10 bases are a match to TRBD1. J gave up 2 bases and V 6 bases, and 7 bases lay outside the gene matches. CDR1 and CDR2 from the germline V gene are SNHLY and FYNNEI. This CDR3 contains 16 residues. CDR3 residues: CASSAGTGAGNQPQHF. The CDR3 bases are TGTGCCAGCAGCGCCGGGACAGGGGCCGGCAATCAGCCCCAGCATTTT.

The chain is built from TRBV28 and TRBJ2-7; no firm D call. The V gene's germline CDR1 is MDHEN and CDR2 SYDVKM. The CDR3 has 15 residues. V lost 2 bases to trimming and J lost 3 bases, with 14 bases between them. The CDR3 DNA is TGTGCCAGCAGTTTACGTGTTAGGGCAGGCTACGAGCAGTACTTC. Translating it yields CASSLRVRAGYEQYF.

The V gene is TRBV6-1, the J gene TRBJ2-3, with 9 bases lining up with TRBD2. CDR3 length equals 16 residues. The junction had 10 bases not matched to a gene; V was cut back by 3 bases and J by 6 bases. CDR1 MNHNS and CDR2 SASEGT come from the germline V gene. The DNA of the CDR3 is TGTGCCAGCAGTGAGCTAGGCGGGGGGGCGTCGGATACGCAGTATTTT. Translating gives CASSELGGGASDTQYF.

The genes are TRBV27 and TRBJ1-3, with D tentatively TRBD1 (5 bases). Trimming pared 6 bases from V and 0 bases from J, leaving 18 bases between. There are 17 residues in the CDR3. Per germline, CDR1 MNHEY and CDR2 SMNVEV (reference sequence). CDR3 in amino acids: CASRPFFQGPSGNTIYF. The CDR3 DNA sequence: TGTGCCAGCAGACCATTTTTTCAGGGTCCCTCTGGAAACACCATATATTTT.

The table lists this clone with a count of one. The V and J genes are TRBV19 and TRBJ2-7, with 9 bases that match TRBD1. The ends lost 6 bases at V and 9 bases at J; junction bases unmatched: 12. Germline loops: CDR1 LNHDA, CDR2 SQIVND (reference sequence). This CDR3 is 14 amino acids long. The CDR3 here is CASSGNRGPGGQYF. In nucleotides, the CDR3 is TGTGCCAGTAGCGGAAACAGGGGGCCAGGGGGGCAGTACTTC.

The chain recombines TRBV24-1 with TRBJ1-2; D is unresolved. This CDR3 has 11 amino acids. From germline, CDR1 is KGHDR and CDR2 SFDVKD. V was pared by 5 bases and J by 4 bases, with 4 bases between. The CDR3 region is CATSVIYGYTF. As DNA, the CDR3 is TGTGCCACCAGTGTTATCTATGGCTACACCTTC.

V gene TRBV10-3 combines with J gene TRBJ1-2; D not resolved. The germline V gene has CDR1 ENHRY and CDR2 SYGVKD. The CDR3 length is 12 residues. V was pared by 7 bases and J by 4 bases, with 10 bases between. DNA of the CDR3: TGTGCCATCAATGGCCAGTCCTATGGCTACACCTTC. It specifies CAINGQSYGYTF.

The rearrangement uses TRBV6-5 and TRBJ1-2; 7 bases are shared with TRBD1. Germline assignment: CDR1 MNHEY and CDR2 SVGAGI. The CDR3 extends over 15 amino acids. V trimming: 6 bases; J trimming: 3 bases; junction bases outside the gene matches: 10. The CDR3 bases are TGTGCCAGCAGAGCTAGCCATCAGGGGGACTATGGCTACACCTTC. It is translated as CASRASHQGDYGYTF.

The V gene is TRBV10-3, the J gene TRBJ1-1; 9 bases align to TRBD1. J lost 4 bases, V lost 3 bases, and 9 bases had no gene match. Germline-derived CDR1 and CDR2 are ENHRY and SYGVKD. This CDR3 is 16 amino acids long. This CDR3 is CAISDLGQGGGTEAFF. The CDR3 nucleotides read TGTGCCATCAGTGACTTGGGACAGGGTGGTGGCACTGAAGCTTTCTTT.

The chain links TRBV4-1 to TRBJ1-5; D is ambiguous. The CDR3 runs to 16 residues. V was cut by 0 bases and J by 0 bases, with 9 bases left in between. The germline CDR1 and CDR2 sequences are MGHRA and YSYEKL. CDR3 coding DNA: TGCGCCAGCAGCCAAGACAGAACCTATAGCAATCAGCCCCAGCATTTT. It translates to CASSQDRTYSNQPQHF.

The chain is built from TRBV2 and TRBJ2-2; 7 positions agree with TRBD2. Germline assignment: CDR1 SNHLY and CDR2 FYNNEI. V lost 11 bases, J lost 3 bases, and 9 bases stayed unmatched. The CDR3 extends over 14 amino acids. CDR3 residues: CAGRASGYTGELFF. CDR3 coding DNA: TGTGCCGGACGGGCTAGCGGATACACCGGGGAGCTGTTTTTT.

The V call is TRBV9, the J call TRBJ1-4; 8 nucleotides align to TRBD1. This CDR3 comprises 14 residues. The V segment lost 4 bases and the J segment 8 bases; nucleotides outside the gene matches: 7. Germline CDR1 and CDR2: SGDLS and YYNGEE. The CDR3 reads CASSSRTGPEKLFF. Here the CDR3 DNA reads TGTGCCAGCAGCTCACGGACAGGGCCCGAAAAACTGTTTTTT.

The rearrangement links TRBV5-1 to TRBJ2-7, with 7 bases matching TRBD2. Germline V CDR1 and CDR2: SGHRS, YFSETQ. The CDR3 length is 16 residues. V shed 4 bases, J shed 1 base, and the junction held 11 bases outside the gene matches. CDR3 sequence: CASSPGLLGISYEQYF. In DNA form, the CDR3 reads TGCGCCAGCAGCCCGGGACTATTGGGAATATCCTACGAGCAGTACTTC.

CDR3 bases: TGTGCCAGCGCGGGTGAATACGGACTGTATAATTCACCCCTCCACTTT. Translation: CASAGEYGLYNSPLHF. The V gene is TRBV27, the J gene TRBJ1-6; unclear D gene. The V gene's germline CDR1 is MNHEY and CDR2 SMNVEV (reference sequence). The CDR3 runs 16 residues. Trimming removed 8 bases at V and 4 bases at J, with 18 bases between.

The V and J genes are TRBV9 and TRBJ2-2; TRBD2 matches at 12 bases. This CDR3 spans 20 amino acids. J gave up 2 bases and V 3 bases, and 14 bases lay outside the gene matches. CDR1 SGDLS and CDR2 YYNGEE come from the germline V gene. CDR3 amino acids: CASSAPTGTSGSRNTGELFF. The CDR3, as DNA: TGTGCCAGCAGCGCCCCAACCGGGACTAGCGGGTCGCGCAACACCGGGGAGCTGTTTTTT. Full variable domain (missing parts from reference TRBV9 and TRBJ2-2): DSGVTQTPKHLITATGQRVTLRCSPRSGDLSVYWYQQSLDQGLQFLIQYYNGEERAKGNILERFSAQQFPDLHSELNLSSLELGDSALYFCASSAPTGTSGSRNTGELFFGEGSRLTVL.

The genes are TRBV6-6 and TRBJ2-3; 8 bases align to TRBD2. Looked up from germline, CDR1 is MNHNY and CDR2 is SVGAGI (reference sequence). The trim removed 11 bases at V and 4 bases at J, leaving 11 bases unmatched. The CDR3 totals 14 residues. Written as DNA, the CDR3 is TGTGCCCTTCGGCGGGGGGAGGACTCAGATACGCAGTATTTT. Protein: CALRRGEDSDTQYF.

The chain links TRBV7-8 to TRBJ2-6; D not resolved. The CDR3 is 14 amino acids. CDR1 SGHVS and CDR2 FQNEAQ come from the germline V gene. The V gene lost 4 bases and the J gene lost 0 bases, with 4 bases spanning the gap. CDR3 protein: CASSSYSGANVLTF. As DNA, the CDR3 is TGTGCCAGCAGCTCTTACTCTGGGGCCAACGTCCTGACTTTC. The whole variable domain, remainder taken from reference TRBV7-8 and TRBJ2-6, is GAGVSQSPRYKVAKRGQDVALRCDPISGHVSLFWYQQALGQGPEFLTYFQNEAQLDKSGLPSDRFFAERPEGSVSTLKIQRTQQEDSAVYLCASSSYSGANVLTFGAGSRLTVL.

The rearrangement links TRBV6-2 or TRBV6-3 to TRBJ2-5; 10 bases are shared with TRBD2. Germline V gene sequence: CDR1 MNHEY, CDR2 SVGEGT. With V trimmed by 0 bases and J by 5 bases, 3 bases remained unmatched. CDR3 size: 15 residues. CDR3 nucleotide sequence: TGTGCCAGCAGTTACTCGAGTAGCGGGGGGGAGACCCAGTACTTC. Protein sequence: CASSYSSSGGETQYF.

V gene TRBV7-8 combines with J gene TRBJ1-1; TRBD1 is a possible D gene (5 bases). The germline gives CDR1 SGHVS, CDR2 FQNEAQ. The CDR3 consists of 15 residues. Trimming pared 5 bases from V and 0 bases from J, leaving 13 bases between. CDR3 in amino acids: CASSPILQVNTEAFF. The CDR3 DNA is TGTGCCAGCAGCCCGATCCTACAGGTGAACACTGAAGCTTTCTTT.

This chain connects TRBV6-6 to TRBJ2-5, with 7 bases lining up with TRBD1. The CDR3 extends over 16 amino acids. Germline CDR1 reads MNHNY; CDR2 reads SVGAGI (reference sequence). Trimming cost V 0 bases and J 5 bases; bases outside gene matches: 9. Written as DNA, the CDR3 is TGTGCCAGCAGTTACTCGACAGGGTGGCTGACTGAGACCCAGTACTTC. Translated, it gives CASSYSTGWLTETQYF.

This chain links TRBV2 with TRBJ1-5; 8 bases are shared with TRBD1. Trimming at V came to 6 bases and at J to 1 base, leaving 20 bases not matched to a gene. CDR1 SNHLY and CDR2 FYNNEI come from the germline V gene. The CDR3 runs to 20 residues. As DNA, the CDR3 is TGTGCCAGCAGCGCGAAGGGCGGGACAGGCCTCTGGGTGAGCAATCAGCCCCAGCATTTT. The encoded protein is CASSAKGGTGLWVSNQPQHF.

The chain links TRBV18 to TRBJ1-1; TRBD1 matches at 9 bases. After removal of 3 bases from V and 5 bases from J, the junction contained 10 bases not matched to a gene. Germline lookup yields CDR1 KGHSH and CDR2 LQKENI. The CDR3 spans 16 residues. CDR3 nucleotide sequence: TGTGCCAGCTCACCCCGGGACAGGGTGGGCCGGACTGAAGCTTTCTTT. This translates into CASSPRDRVGRTEAFF.

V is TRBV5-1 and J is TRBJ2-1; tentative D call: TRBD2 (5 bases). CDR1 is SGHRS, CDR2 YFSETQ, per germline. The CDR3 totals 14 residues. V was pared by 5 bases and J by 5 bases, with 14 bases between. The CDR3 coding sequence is TGCGCCAGCAGAAAGTTCCGGGGAAACAATGAGCAGTTCTTC. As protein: CASRKFRGNNEQFF. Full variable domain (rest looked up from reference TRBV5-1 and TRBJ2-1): KAGVTQTPRYLIKTRGQQVTLSCSPISGHRSVSWYQQTPGQGLQFLFEYFSETQRNKGNFPGRFSGRQFSNSRSEMNVSTLELGDSALYLCASRKFRGNNEQFFGPGTRLTVL.

The DNA for the CDR3 is TGTGCCAGCAGCGTTGGGACAGGGAGCTATGGCTACACCTTC. It codes for CASSVGTGSYGYTF. The rearrangement links TRBV9 to TRBJ1-2, with TRBD1 identical over 9 bases. V trimming: 2 bases; J trimming: 4 bases; junction bases outside the gene matches: 3. The CDR3 loop spans 14 amino acids. The germline V gene encodes CDR1 SGDLS and CDR2 YYNGEE.

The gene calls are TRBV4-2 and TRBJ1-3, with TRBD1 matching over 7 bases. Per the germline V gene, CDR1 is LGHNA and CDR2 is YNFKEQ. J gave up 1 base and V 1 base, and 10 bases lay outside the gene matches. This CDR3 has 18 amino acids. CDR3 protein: CASSQGLGRGYSGNTIYF. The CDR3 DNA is TGTGCCAGCAGCCAAGGTTTGGGCAGGGGGTATTCTGGAAACACCATATATTTT.

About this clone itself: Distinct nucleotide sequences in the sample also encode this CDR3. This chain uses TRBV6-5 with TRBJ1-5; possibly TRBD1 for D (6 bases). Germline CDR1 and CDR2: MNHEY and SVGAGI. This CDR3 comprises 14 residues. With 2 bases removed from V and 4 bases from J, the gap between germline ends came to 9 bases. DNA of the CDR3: TGTGCCAGCAGTTACGGGCAGGGGAATCAGCCCCAGCATTTT. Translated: CASSYGQGNQPQHF.

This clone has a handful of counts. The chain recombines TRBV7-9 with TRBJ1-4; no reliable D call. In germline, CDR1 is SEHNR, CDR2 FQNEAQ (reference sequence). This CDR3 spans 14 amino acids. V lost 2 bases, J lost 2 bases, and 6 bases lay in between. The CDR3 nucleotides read TGTGCCAGCAGCTTAACAAGCACTAATGAAAAACTGTTTTTT. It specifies CASSLTSTNEKLFF.

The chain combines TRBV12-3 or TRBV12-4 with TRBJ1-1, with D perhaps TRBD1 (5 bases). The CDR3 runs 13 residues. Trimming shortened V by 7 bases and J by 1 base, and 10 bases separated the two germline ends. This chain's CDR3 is CASNPQGNTEAFF. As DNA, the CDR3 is TGTGCCAGCAATCCGCAGGGGAACACTGAAGCTTTCTTT.

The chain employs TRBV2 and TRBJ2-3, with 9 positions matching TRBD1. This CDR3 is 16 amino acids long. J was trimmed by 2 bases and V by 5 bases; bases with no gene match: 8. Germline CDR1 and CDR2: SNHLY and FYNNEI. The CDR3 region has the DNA TGTGCCAGCAGTTATTACAGGGGGCATATCACAGATACGCAGTATTTT. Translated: CASSYYRGHITDTQYF.